Below are 4 T cell receptor beta chains sequenced from a single sample in a study of T cell repertoires in cytomegalovirus infection. TCRdb called the reads again in MiXCR, with one record for every CDR3 protein. This table holds roughly 180,000 distinct CDR3 sequences, roughly a fifth found once. Their antigens are not known. The source material was CD8+ T cells from cultured PBMCs, sampled from culture after CMV antigen stimulation. These receptors all come from a human donor in good health (CMV status not recorded). Some clones in this sample may be carry-over from other donors' samples.

A few counts support this clonotype. The gene calls are TRBV12-3 or TRBV12-4 and TRBJ1-2; 8 bases are a match to TRBD1. V lost 5 bases and J lost 4; bases outside the gene matches: 6. There are 14 residues in the CDR3. The CDR3: CASSGDRIRYGYTF. DNA of the CDR3: TGTGCCAGCAGTGGGGACAGGATCCGCTATGGCTACACCTTC.

This clonotype came up a few times. The gene calls are TRBV6-1 and TRBJ1-4; D gene uncertain. This CDR3 has 14 amino acids. The germline CDR1 and CDR2 sequences are MNHNS and SASEGT. V lost 11 bases and J 0 bases, leaving 13 bases between the germline ends. The CDR3 nucleotides are TGTGCCGGATGGAGGGCAGCAACTAATGAAAAACTGTTTTTT. It translates to CAGWRAATNEKLFF.

This chain's CDR3 is CAQYRGYWPDTQYF. The CDR3 nucleotides read TGTGCCCAGTACAGGGGGTACTGGCCAGATACGCAGTATTTT. The chain joins TRBV6-5 to TRBJ2-3, with TRBD1 matching over 8 bases. The CDR3 is 14 residues long. Germline V lookup: CDR1 MNHEY, CDR2 SVGAGI. V was pared by 11 bases and J by 4 bases, with 11 bases of the junction left unmatched.

This clonotype was seen more than once but under ten times. This chain uses TRBV4-1 with TRBJ2-6, with D uncertain. Looked up from germline, CDR1 is MGHRA and CDR2 is YSYEKL. The V gene lost 0 bases and the J gene lost 4 bases, with 7 bases spanning the gap. The CDR3 runs 15 residues. Written as DNA, the CDR3 is TGCGCCAGCAGCCAAGAAAAGTCCGGGGCCAACGTCCTGACTTTC. This sequence encodes CASSQEKSGANVLTF.